The clone carrying this T cell receptor beta chain was detected ten times or more. Its specificity is unknown. The sample belongs to a study of neurological immune-mediated disorders. Study results and caveats: The most TCR clonal expansion was seen in HTLV-1-associated myelopathy, and the least was seen in multiple sclerosis, which fell below healthy controls.

TCRdb reanalysed the 5' RACE reads using MiXCR and keeps one entry per CDR3 protein. The table lists 70,000 or so distinct CDR3 sequences, 3.2% of them singletons. The V and J ends lost 1 base and 1 base respectively, with 13 bases between them. Looked up from germline, CDR1 is KGHSH and CDR2 is LQKENI. The CDR3 contains 16 residues. The chain couples TRBV18 to TRBJ2-5; D is uncertain. The clonotype comes from a woman aged 45-65 years with multiple sclerosis. Sequenced input: PBMCs. CDR3 region: CASSPRRPGIQETQYF. For the CDR3, the DNA is TGTGCCAGCTCACCACGTCGCCCGGGTATCCAAGAGACCCAGTACTTC.